Sequencing of this T cell receptor beta chain was carried out in a study of Graves' ophthalmopathy and Graves' hyperthyroidism. This clonotype came up a few times. What it binds is not known. The germline gene is not matched at one end of the junction; a read error may be the cause. Study outcomes and limitations: Detected in blood as well were most expanded thyroid clonotypes with frequency above 0.001.

Newly diagnosed, the hyperthyroidism patients had under 2 months' duration and were aged 18 to 65. Amplifying from RNA transcripts, the study obtained TCR beta CDR3 regions. HTBI primers served in a first-round RT-PCR, which a second-round multiplex PCR followed. Each CDR3 protein is one row after TCRdb ran MiXCR on the multiplex PCR reads. This sample carries a few hundred thousand distinct CDR3 sequences, roughly 40% of them seen once, and the ten largest clones take 3.5% to 4.5%. This TCR came from an adult man with Graves' hyperthyroidism. Material for sequencing was peripheral blood or thyroid tissue (not recorded which).

As DNA, the CDR3 is TGTGCCAGCAGCGCCCAAGGGGGGACCGCCGGGGAGCGGTTTTTT. It is translated as CASSAQGGTAGERFF. The rearrangement links TRBV9 to TRBJ2-2; D tentatively fits TRBD1 or TRBD2 (6 bases each). Germline values: CDR1 SGDLS, CDR2 YYNGEE. The CDR3 contains 15 residues.